One sample yielded the 4 T cell receptor beta chains listed below, sequenced in a study of molecular identifiers for immune sequencing clone quantification. TCRdb recomputed calls from the PCR reads with MiXCR, one row per CDR3 protein. The sample lists 600,000 to 650,000 distinct CDR3 sequences; just under 20% were seen once. Source material: naive CD8+ T cells from blood, with Jurkat cell RNA spiked in. Subset in this sample: FACS-sorted CD8+CD4-CCR7+CD45RA+ naive T cells. The receptors here all came from a human donor in good health. Some libraries in this study had Jurkat cell RNA spiked in.

This clonotype was counted many times. The V call is TRBV6-5, the J call TRBJ2-7, with D unresolved. V dropped 1 base and J dropped 2 bases, with 6 bases sitting between them. The CDR3 consists of 13 residues. Germline CDR1 is MNHEY and CDR2 is SVGAGI. This CDR3 reads CASSYLAAYEQYF. Written as DNA, the CDR3 is TGTGCCAGCAGTTACTTGGCAGCCTACGAGCAGTACTTC.

This clonotype was recorded once. This chain uses TRBV9 with TRBJ2-7; D unresolved. With 3 bases removed from V and 6 bases from J, the gap between germline ends came to 13 bases. The CDR3 contains 13 residues. From germline, CDR1 is SGDLS and CDR2 YYNGEE. CDR3 residues: CASSASPSREQYF. For the CDR3, the DNA is TGTGCCAGCAGCGCCTCACCTTCACGCGAGCAGTACTTC.

The sample holds many counts of this clonotype. The chain links TRBV4-2 to TRBJ2-2; 9 bases agree with TRBD2. This CDR3 comprises 18 residues. CDR1 LGHNA and CDR2 YNFKEQ come from the germline V gene. Losses at the gene ends were 0 bases for V and 2 bases for J; bases not matched to a gene: 7. CDR3: CASSQEIGTSRNTGELFF. The CDR3 DNA reads TGTGCCAGCAGCCAAGAGATCGGGACTAGCCGCAACACCGGGGAGCTGTTTTTT.

The rearrangement links TRBV7-9 to TRBJ2-7; D unresolved. Germline CDR1 and CDR2: SEHNR and FQNEAQ (reference sequence). Trimming took 0 bases from V and 5 from J, leaving 11 bases between them. This CDR3 spans 14 amino acids. CDR3 in amino acids: CASSLAPLGHEQYF. The CDR3, as DNA: TGTGCCAGCAGCTTAGCCCCTTTGGGTCACGAGCAGTACTTC.